This TCR beta chain was sequenced during a study of sequential checkpoint blockade in melanoma. On the study more broadly: First-line arms were nivolumab then ipilimumab, or the reverse, randomized 1:1. After both sequences, patients received maintenance nivolumab.

The method was immunoSEQ multiplex PCR; TCRdb's version includes in-frame clones alone and lacks a portion of them. Here the sample spans around 8,500 clones, 50% to 75% being singletons. Treatment: randomized to nivolumab then ipilimumab (arm A) or the reverse (arm B). DNA-damaging chemotherapy had not been given to any patient beforehand. Sorted cells were live CD3+CD8+, lacking CD19 and CD56, from PBMCs. Germline V CDR1 and CDR2: SEHNR, FQNEAQ (reference sequence). Trimming shortened V by 5 bases and J by 0 bases, and 19 bases separated the two germline ends. The CDR3 consists of 17 residues. Here the sequenced sample was CD8+ T cells sorted from blood (inferred from file names), taken from a patient given nivolumab and ipilimumab in sequence. The sequence was obtained from a human donor with melanoma. This chain joins TRBV7-9 and TRBJ1-2; tentatively, D is TRBD1 (5 bases). CDR3 loop: CASSPEEQELANYGYTF. CDR3 sequence (DNA): TGTGCCAGCAGCCCGGAAGAACAGGAATTAGCTAACTATGGCTACACCTTC.